One T cell receptor beta chain is described in this entry. Method: immunoSEQ multiplex PCR; TCRdb's copy keeps in-frame clones and lacks some. The sample lists 150,000 to 200,000 clones, less than 95% seen once, with about 2.9% in the top ten. The sample is drawn from a study of cytomegalovirus exposure and HLA in healthy donors. This CDR3 spans 13 amino acids. V gave up 2 bases and J gave up 5 bases; unmatched junction bases: 3. Per the germline V gene, CDR1 is SGHNT and CDR2 is YYREEE (reference sequence). The sequencing input was PBMCs. The sequence was obtained from a woman between 18 and 29 years old in good health and CMV-seropositive. This chain links TRBV5-4 with TRBJ1-1; 7 nucleotides line up with TRBD1. The CDR3 region has the DNA TGTGCCAGCAGCTTAGGGGGCAGAACTGAAGCTTTCTTT. This translates into CASSLGGRTEAFF.